The clone carrying this TCR beta chain was observed at least ten times. Its antigen is as yet unknown. These data originate in a study of T cells in Graves' hyperthyroidism and ophthalmopathy. Findings of the study overall: The model identified upcoming ophthalmopathy a median approximately six months ahead of onset. Most clonotypes expanded in the thyroid (above 0.001) were also present in blood.

Diagnosis relied on clinical symptoms, serum thyroxine and TRAb, thyroid ultrasound and orbital computed tomography. Amplified TCR beta CDR3 regions came from RNA transcripts. The HTBI primer set drove a first-round RT-PCR of the TCR CDR3. Via MiXCR, TCRdb re-called the multiplex PCR reads, giving one row per CDR3 protein. Among 600,000 to 900,000 distinct CDR3 sequences listed, roughly 17% were seen once. Germline V gene sequence: CDR1 MDHEN, CDR2 SYDVKM. V lost 8 bases, J lost 7 bases, and 4 bases stayed unmatched. The CDR3 totals 13 residues. Sequencing used blood. This receptor was identified in a man aged 18 to 30 with Graves' hyperthyroidism. The chain combines TRBV28 with TRBJ1-5; TRBD1 aligns across 11 bases. The CDR3 loop reads CASGGTGGQPQHF. The CDR3 DNA reads TGTGCCAGCGGGGGGACAGGGGGACAGCCCCAGCATTTT.